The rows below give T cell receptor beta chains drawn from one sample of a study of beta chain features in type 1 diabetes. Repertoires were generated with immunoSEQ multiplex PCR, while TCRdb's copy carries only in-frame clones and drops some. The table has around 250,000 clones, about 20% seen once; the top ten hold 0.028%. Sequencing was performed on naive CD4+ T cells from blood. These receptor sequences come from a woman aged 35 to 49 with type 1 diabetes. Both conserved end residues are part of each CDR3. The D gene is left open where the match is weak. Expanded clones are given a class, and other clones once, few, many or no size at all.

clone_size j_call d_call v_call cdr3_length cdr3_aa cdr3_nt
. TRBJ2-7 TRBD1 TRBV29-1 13 CSVQGQGVYEQYF TGCAGCGTTCAGGGACAGGGAGTCTACGAGCAGTACTTC
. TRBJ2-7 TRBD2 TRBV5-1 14 CASSLTGGTYEQYF TGCGCCAGCAGCTTGACCGGGGGGACCTACGAGCAGTACTTC
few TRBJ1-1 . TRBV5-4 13 CASSFARITEAFF TGTGCCAGCAGCTTTGCCAGGATCACTGAAGCTTTCTTT
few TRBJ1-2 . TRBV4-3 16 CASSQVDSVLMGGYTF TGCGCCAGCAGCCAAGTGGACAGCGTCCTTATGGGTGGCTACACCTTC
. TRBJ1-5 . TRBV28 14 CASIPGHWAQPQHF TGTGCCAGCATTCCGGGACATTGGGCTCAGCCCCAGCATTTT
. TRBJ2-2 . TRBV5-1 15 CASSFSSVLTGELFF TGCGCCAGCAGCTTCTCTAGCGTCCTCACCGGGGAGCTGTTTTTT
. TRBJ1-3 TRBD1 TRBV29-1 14 CSVETGVTGNTIYF TGCAGCGTTGAAACAGGGGTAACTGGAAACACCATATATTTT
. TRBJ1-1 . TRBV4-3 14 CASSQGARDTEAFF TGCGCCAGCAGCCAAGGGGCCAGAGACACTGAAGCTTTCTTT
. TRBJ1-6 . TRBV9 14 CASSVAGPNSPLHF TGTGCCAGCAGCGTAGCAGGTCCCAATTCACCCCTCCACTTT
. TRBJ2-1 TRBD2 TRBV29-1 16 CSAPSGRESSYNEQFF TGCAGCGCCCCCAGCGGGAGGGAGAGCTCCTACAATGAGCAGTTCTTC
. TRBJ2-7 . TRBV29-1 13 CSAAGSGGYEQYF TGCAGCGCCGCGGGATCCGGTGGCTACGAGCAGTACTTC
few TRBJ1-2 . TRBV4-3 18 CASSQEAGTKMYNYGYTF TGCGCCAGCAGCCAAGAAGCAGGAACGAAGATGTATAACTATGGCTACACCTTC
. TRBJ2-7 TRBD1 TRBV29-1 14 CSAVDRGKFYEQYF TGCAGCGCCGTGGACAGGGGGAAGTTCTACGAGCAGTACTTC
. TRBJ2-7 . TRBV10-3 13 CAISLSSAYEQYF TGTGCCATCAGCCTCTCGTCCGCCTACGAGCAGTACTTC
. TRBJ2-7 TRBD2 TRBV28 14 CASSGPSGIYEQYF TGTGCCAGCAGTGGGCCTAGCGGGATCTACGAGCAGTACTTC
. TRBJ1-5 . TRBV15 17 CATSRVAGAASNQPQHF TGTGCCACCAGCAGAGTAGCAGGGGCGGCCAGCAATCAGCCCCAGCATTTT
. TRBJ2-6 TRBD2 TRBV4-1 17 CASSQDGRSSGANVLTF TGCGCCAGCAGCCAAGACGGGAGGTCTTCTGGGGCCAACGTCCTGACTTTC